These 30 T cell receptor beta chains were all obtained from the same sample, sequenced in a study of blood T cell repertoires in COVID-19. Only in-frame clones appear in the TCRdb table, and some are missing; sequencing was by immunoSEQ multiplex PCR. Here the sample spans approximately 300,000 clones, 92% being singletons. The sequencing sample was made of PBMCs or T cells enriched from blood (not recorded which). Receptors originate from a woman in her twenties or thirties who had recovered from COVID-19.

The CDR3 DNA follows: TGTGCCAGCAGCTCCGGGACTAGCTCCTACGAGCAGTACTTC. This translates into CASSSGTSSYEQYF. The chain carries TRBV5-6 and TRBJ2-7, with 8 bases aligning to TRBD2. The V segment lost 3 bases and the J segment 0 bases; nucleotides outside the gene matches: 2. This CDR3 is built from 14 residues. The germline V gene encodes CDR1 SGHDT and CDR2 YYEEEE.

The V gene is TRBV5-1, the J gene TRBJ2-1; TRBD1 matches 9 bases. In germline, CDR1 is SGHRS, CDR2 YFSETQ. The CDR3 sequence is 15 residues long. With 2 bases clipped from V and 3 bases from J, the junction kept 3 bases outside the gene matches. The CDR3 DNA reads TGCGCCAGCAGCTTAACAGGGGGCCTCTACAATGAGCAGTTCTTC. It codes for CASSLTGGLYNEQFF.

The chain joins TRBV7-8 to TRBJ1-5, with 7 bases aligning to TRBD1. The CDR3 totals 18 residues. Per germline, CDR1 SGHVS and CDR2 FQNEAQ. J was trimmed by 6 bases and V by 2 bases; bases with no gene match: 16. The CDR3 spells CASSLNPPTGKKSQPQHF. In DNA, the CDR3 is TGTGCCAGCAGCTTAAATCCCCCGACAGGGAAAAAGAGTCAGCCCCAGCATTTT.

The CDR3 bases are TGTGCCAGCAGCTTAGACGGGAGCTCTGGAAACACCATATATTTT. Translation gives CASSLDGSSGNTIYF. This chain links TRBV7-9 with TRBJ1-3; the D is unclear. Trimming removed 1 base at V and 0 bases at J, with 7 bases between. Germline V gene lookup returns CDR1 SEHNR and CDR2 FQNEAQ (reference sequence). The length of the CDR3 is 15 residues.

This clone was detected only once. The rearrangement uses TRBV4-2 and TRBJ2-1; TRBD2 aligns across 7 bases. Germline trimming cut 0 bases from V and 1 base from J; bases unmatched to any gene: 3. CDR3 length: 16 residues. Germline-derived CDR1 and CDR2 are LGHNA and YNFKEQ. The chain's CDR3 is CASSQEAAGSYNEQFF. Here the CDR3 DNA reads TGTGCCAGCAGCCAAGAGGCAGCGGGGTCCTACAATGAGCAGTTCTTC.

The V call is TRBV11-3, the J call TRBJ2-7, with TRBD1 identical over 9 bases. Germline CDR1 reads SGHNT; CDR2 reads YENEEA. This CDR3 region has 13 residues. J lost 7 bases, V lost 7 bases, and 8 bases had no gene match. CDR3 nucleotide sequence: TGTGCCAGCACCGCCGGGACAGGGAGTGAGCAGTACTTC. It codes for CASTAGTGSEQYF.

The rearrangement uses TRBV9 and TRBJ2-3, with a weak D call TRBD2 (6 bases). There are 14 residues in the CDR3. CDR1 SGDLS and CDR2 YYNGEE come from the germline V gene. Trimming cost V 2 bases and J 2 bases, with 9 bases left between them. CDR3 sequence reads: CASSVEGNTDTQYF. DNA for the CDR3: TGTGCCAGCAGCGTGGAGGGAAACACAGATACGCAGTATTTT.

The chain recombines TRBV29-1 with TRBJ2-1; tentatively, D is TRBD1 (6 bases). Per the germline V gene, CDR1 is SQVTM and CDR2 is ANQGSEA. The CDR3 is 14 residues long. V dropped 4 bases and J dropped 7 bases, with 17 bases sitting between them. This CDR3 is CSVVLQGFINEQFF. The CDR3 DNA follows: TGCAGCGTTGTCCTACAGGGATTTATTAATGAGCAGTTCTTC.

V is TRBV10-3 and J is TRBJ2-1, with 15 bases matching TRBD2. J lost 2 bases, V lost 3 bases, and 5 bases had no gene match. CDR1 and CDR2 (germline): ENHRY, SYGVKD. The CDR3 is made up of 18 amino acids. The CDR3 nucleotides read TGTGCCATCAGTGATGGGACTAGCGGGAGGAGAACCTACAATGAGCAGTTCTTC. It yields the protein CAISDGTSGRRTYNEQFF.

The V gene is TRBV9, the J gene TRBJ2-1; 12 nucleotides align to TRBD1. The CDR3 sequence is 16 residues long. Trimming removed 4 bases from V and 6 bases from J; junction bases left unmatched: 8. Germline loops: CDR1 SGDLS, CDR2 YYNGEE. The CDR3, as DNA: TGTGCCAGCAGCCCGCCGGGACAGGGGGCTCTCAATGAGCAGTTCTTC. It specifies CASSPPGQGALNEQFF.

This chain uses TRBV28 with TRBJ2-3; tentatively, D is TRBD2 (5 bases). This CDR3 region has 13 residues. Trimming took 8 bases from V and 0 from J, leaving 9 bases between them. Germline assignment: CDR1 MDHEN and CDR2 SYDVKM. CDR3 sequence: CASCRDSTDTQYF. The CDR3 DNA is TGTGCCAGCTGCCGGGATAGCACAGATACGCAGTATTTT.

J is TRBJ1-4 and V is TRBV3-1 (or the pseudogene TRBV3-2), with 12 bases aligning to TRBD1. This CDR3 is built from 15 residues. The V and J ends lost 5 bases and 10 bases, in that order; junction bases with no gene match: 8. Germline-derived CDR1 and CDR2 are LGHDT and YNNKEL (reference sequence). Here the CDR3 DNA reads TGTGCCAGCAGCTTTGGGACAGGGGGCGAAGCAAAACTGTTTTTT. Its translation: CASSFGTGGEAKLFF.

The chain joins TRBV6-5 to TRBJ1-5; TRBD1 agrees at 11 bases. J was trimmed by 6 bases and V by 6 bases; bases with no gene match: 4. Germline-derived CDR1 and CDR2 are MNHEY and SVGAGI. CDR3 size: 14 residues. CDR3 sequence: CASRGQGASQPQHF. The CDR3 coding sequence is TGTGCCAGCAGAGGACAGGGGGCTAGTCAGCCCCAGCATTTT.

The chain carries TRBV6-2 or TRBV6-3 and TRBJ1-5, with 8 positions matching TRBD1. The CDR3 is 19 amino acids. V lost 2 bases to trimming and J lost 2 bases; unmatched junction nucleotides: 14. Germline V CDR1 and CDR2: MNHEY, SVGEGT. CDR3 bases: TGTGCCAGCAGTTACGCGGCCAGGGGGCGCATTGGGGGCAATCAGCCCCAGCATTTT. Protein sequence: CASSYAARGRIGGNQPQHF.

The chain carries TRBV5-3 and TRBJ1-2; D is unresolved. Being an ORF, TRBV5-3 has a function that is uncertain. V was pared by 4 bases and J by 7 bases, with 20 bases between. This CDR3 is 15 amino acids long. The CDR3 sequence is CARSLSQCLQGGYTF. In nucleotides, the CDR3 is TGTGCCAGAAGCCTGTCACAGTGCCTTCAAGGTGGCTACACCTTC.

The rearrangement links TRBV18 to TRBJ1-3; 9 nucleotides agree with TRBD1. V trimming: 6 bases; J trimming: 1 base; junction bases outside the gene matches: 10. Germline CDR1 reads KGHSH; CDR2 reads LQKENI. The length of the CDR3 is 17 residues. This chain's CDR3 is CASSPNTGTGSGNTIYF. CDR3 coding DNA: TGTGCCAGCTCGCCAAACACCGGGACAGGGTCTGGAAACACCATATATTTT.

Turning to this clone: This sample also contains other DNA sequences that code for the same CDR3. The chain links TRBV18 to TRBJ1-1; perhaps TRBD1 as D (6 bases). Germline CDR1 is KGHSH and CDR2 is LQKENI. CDR3 size: 13 residues. V dropped 1 base and J dropped 3 bases, with 6 bases sitting between them. In nucleotides, the CDR3 is TGTGCCAGCTCACCACAGGGGGACACTGAAGCTTTCTTT. Translated, it gives CASSPQGDTEAFF. The full variable domain, in which reference TRBV18 and TRBJ1-1 provide the parts outside the CDR3, is NAGVMQNPRHLVRRRGQEARLRCSPMKGHSHVYWYRQLPEEGLKFMVYLQKENIIDESGMPKERFSAEFPKEGPSILRIQQVVRGDSAAYFCASSPQGDTEAFFGQGTRLTVV.

A note on this clone: Other DNA sequences in the sample encode the same CDR3. The gene calls are TRBV30 and TRBJ2-7, with a tentative D call TRBD1 (6 bases). Trimming stripped 0 bases from V and 1 base from J, with 7 bases between. Germline V gene data show CDR1 as GTSNPN and CDR2 as SVGIG (reference sequence). The CDR3 contains 13 residues. CDR3 in DNA: TGTGCCTGGAGTGTAGGACAGTCCTACGAGCAGTACTTC. This codes for CAWSVGQSYEQYF.

The rearrangement uses TRBV4-1 and TRBJ2-7, with 9 nucleotides matching TRBD2. The CDR3 runs 15 residues. Germline V lookup: CDR1 MGHRA, CDR2 YSYEKL. With 4 bases clipped from V and 5 bases from J, the junction kept 9 bases outside the gene matches. The CDR3 bases are TGCGCCAGCAGCCGAGATCCGGGACTAGCAGACGAGCAGTACTTC. Translation gives CASSRDPGLADEQYF.

The chain carries TRBV24-1 and TRBJ1-1, with D perhaps matching TRBD1 (5 bases). Germline V lookup: CDR1 KGHDR, CDR2 SFDVKD. The CDR3 loop spans 14 amino acids. Deletions cut 9 bases from V and 7 bases from J, with 20 bases between. The CDR3 DNA is TGTGCCACCGGCAGACAGAGAAATTATGTTGAAGCTTTCTTT. Its translation: CATGRQRNYVEAFF.

The V call is TRBV28, the J call TRBJ2-6, with TRBD1 as a possible D gene (6 bases). V gave up 5 bases and J gave up 0 bases, with 14 bases separating them. CDR3 length: 17 residues. CDR1 and CDR2 from the germline V gene are MDHEN and SYDVKM. This CDR3 is CASSIAGTLSGANVLTF. CDR3 DNA: TGTGCCAGCAGTATCGCCGGGACACTCTCTGGGGCCAACGTCCTGACTTTC.

The chain links TRBV27 to TRBJ2-1; TRBD1 is a possible D gene (6 bases). The CDR3 extends over 14 amino acids. Trimming stripped 2 bases from V and 3 bases from J, with 8 bases between. From germline, CDR1 is MNHEY and CDR2 SMNVEV (reference sequence). As DNA, the CDR3 is TGTGCCAGCAGTTTAGGGGGCGGCTACAATGAGCAGTTCTTC. Translation gives CASSLGGGYNEQFF.

This chain connects TRBV28 to TRBJ2-7; the match to TRBD2 covers 7 bases. The length of the CDR3 is 14 residues. CDR1 and CDR2 from the germline V gene are MDHEN and SYDVKM. With 3 bases clipped from V and 6 bases from J, the junction kept 8 bases outside the gene matches. The CDR3 DNA reads as TGTGCCAGCAGTTTTCGAGGGAGGGCCGTCGAGCAGTACTTC. This translates into CASSFRGRAVEQYF.

V is TRBV4-1 and J is TRBJ1-6; possibly TRBD1 for D (5 bases). The V gene's germline CDR1 is MGHRA and CDR2 YSYEKL. With 6 bases removed from V and 10 bases from J, the gap between germline ends came to 22 bases. CDR3 length: 16 amino acids. The CDR3 nucleotides are TGCGCCAGCAGTGGGGCCCCGTACGGGGGGGACTCACCCCTCCACTTT. It translates to CASSGAPYGGDSPLHF.

This chain uses TRBV4-2 with TRBJ2-5; 8 positions match TRBD2. This CDR3 is 15 amino acids long. CDR1 is LGHNA and CDR2 is YNFKEQ in the germline V gene. After removal of 7 bases from V and 4 bases from J, the junction contained 11 bases not matched to a gene. CDR3 sequence (DNA): TGTGCCAGCACTGCAAGATGGGCGGGAGGAGAGACCCAGTACTTC. Its protein product is CASTARWAGGETQYF.

This clone is a singleton in its sample. CDR3 nucleotides: TGTGCCAGCAGCGTAAGGCTAGCCGCCTACAATGAGCAGTTCTTC. This gives the protein CASSVRLAAYNEQFF. The rearrangement links TRBV9 to TRBJ2-1, with a tentative D call TRBD2 (5 bases). The CDR3 totals 15 residues. Germline assignment: CDR1 SGDLS and CDR2 YYNGEE. Trimming pared 1 base from V and 2 bases from J, leaving 10 bases between.

This clone was seen a single time. The CDR3 loop is CASTTGGSDTEAFF. The CDR3 DNA sequence: TGTGCCAGTACGACAGGGGGTTCGGACACTGAAGCTTTCTTT. The rearrangement uses TRBV19 and TRBJ1-1; 9 bases match TRBD1. CDR3 length: 14 residues. Germline CDR1 and CDR2: LNHDA and SQIVND (reference sequence). The V gene end was trimmed by 7 bases and the J gene end by 3 bases; junction bases not matched to a gene: 6.

The V gene is TRBV2, the J gene TRBJ2-1, with 9 nucleotides matching TRBD1. The V gene's germline CDR1 is SNHLY and CDR2 FYNNEI. J gave up 6 bases and V 6 bases, and 3 bases lay outside the gene matches. This CDR3 spans 13 amino acids. The CDR3 nucleotides are TGTGCCAGCAGCGGGACAGGGTTCAATGAGCAGTTCTTC. It codes for CASSGTGFNEQFF.

The chain couples TRBV3-1 (or the pseudogene TRBV3-2) to TRBJ1-1; 8 bases fit TRBD1. The CDR3 covers 13 residues. With 7 bases clipped from V and 4 bases from J, the junction kept 5 bases outside the gene matches. Germline CDR1 is LGHDT and CDR2 is YNNKEL (reference sequence). The CDR3 nucleotides read TGTGCCAGCAACCACAGGGGGGCCACTGAAGCTTTCTTT. As protein: CASNHRGATEAFF.

J is TRBJ1-1 and V is TRBV25-1; 10 bases fit TRBD1. The CDR3 has 14 amino acids. The junction had 8 bases not matched to a gene; V was cut back by 9 bases and J by 4 bases. Germline-derived CDR1 and CDR2 are MGHDK and SYGVNS. The DNA of the CDR3 is TGTGCCAGTCGACTAGGGACAGGGGTCACTGAAGCTTTCTTT. It encodes CASRLGTGVTEAFF.